These T cell receptor beta chains were read from a single sample in a study of beta chain features in type 1 diabetes. The assay was immunoSEQ multiplex PCR, and TCRdb's table has in-frame clones only and misses some. The sample records around 300,000 clones, approximately 8.1% being singletons. Sequencing was carried out using central memory CD4+ T cells from blood. The receptor set was obtained from a woman under 30 in good health. Both conserved end residues are part of each CDR3. D genes are given only for firm matches. A clone size is listed for some rows: how often the clone was seen (once, few, many), or a class if it is expanded.

many	NA	TRBV11-3	TRBJ2-1	CASSLNPWLVQFF	TGTGCCAGCAGCTTAAACCCTTGGCTGGTGCAGTTCTTC
NA	NA	TRBV7-9	TRBJ2-2	CASILAGVTGELFF	TGTGCCAGCATCCTAGCAGGGGTCACCGGGGAGCTGTTTTTT
few	NA	TRBV27	TRBJ1-5	CASSLNWGRGGQPQHF	TGTGCCAGCAGTTTAAATTGGGGCAGGGGTGGTCAGCCCCAGCATTTT
few	NA	TRBV28	TRBJ1-1	CASHGVGWAFF	TGTGCCAGCCACGGGGTAGGGTGGGCTTTCTTT
NA	TRBD2	TRBV30	TRBJ2-1	CAWSNAGGGFEQFF	TGTGCCTGGAGTAATGCGGGAGGGGGCTTTGAGCAGTTCTTC
few	NA	TRBV30	TRBJ2-3	CAWSVRSPYITDTQYF	TGTGCCTGGAGTGTACGGAGCCCCTATATCACAGATACGCAGTATTTT
NA	TRBD1	TRBV27	TRBJ2-5	CASSSRQGSGETQYF	TGTGCCAGCAGTTCGCGACAGGGTTCGGGGGAGACCCAGTACTTC
many	NA	TRBV7-9	TRBJ2-7	CASSLAGVSYEQYF	TGTGCCAGCAGCTTAGCTGGGGTCTCCTACGAGCAGTACTTC
few	TRBD1	TRBV11-2	TRBJ1-2	CASSPRTGPYYGYTF	TGTGCCAGCAGCCCACGGACAGGGCCATACTATGGCTACACCTTC
NA	NA	TRBV30	TRBJ2-1	CAWSSNRKGRRVGGNEQFF	TGTGCCTGGAGTTCCAACCGAAAGGGCCGCAGGGTCGGGGGCAATGAGCAGTTCTTC
few	NA	TRBV5-6	TRBJ1-5	CASSYRADTSLQPQHF	TGTGCCAGCAGCTACAGGGCCGACACATCCCTTCAGCCCCAGCATTTT
few	TRBD1	TRBV7-9	TRBJ2-7	CASSRQGAGREQYF	TGTGCCAGCAGCCGACAGGGGGCAGGACGCGAGCAGTACTTC
few	TRBD1	TRBV9	TRBJ1-3	CASSPRTGSGNTIYF	TGTGCCAGCAGCCCTCGGACAGGCTCTGGAAACACCATATATTTT
NA	NA	TRBV6-5	TRBJ2-7	CASSYSAVKGMGEQYF	TGTGCCAGCAGTTACTCTGCCGTCAAAGGGATGGGTGAGCAGTACTTC
NA	TRBD2	TRBV6-5	TRBJ2-3	CASREGTADTQYF	TGTGCCAGCCGGGAGGGGACCGCAGATACGCAGTATTTT
many	NA	TRBV28	TRBJ2-3	CASSFVIRGTDTQYF	TGTGCCAGCAGTTTTGTAATTAGGGGCACAGATACGCAGTATTTT
NA	TRBD2	TRBV30	TRBJ2-3	CAWSVLGDYHCHRWQYF	TGTGCCTGGAGTGTACTTGGGGACTACCATTGTCATCGGTGGCAGTATTTT
NA	TRBD1	TRBV12-5	TRBJ2-3	CASGRTGPTDTQYF	TGTGCTAGTGGGCGGACAGGCCCCACAGATACGCAGTATTTT
few	NA	TRBV6-5	TRBJ1-4	CASSRRGANEKLFF	TGTGCCAGCAGCCGTCGAGGGGCTAATGAAAAACTGTTTTTT
many	NA	TRBV10-3	TRBJ1-1	CAISAQREAFF	TGTGCCATCAGCGCTCAGCGAGAAGCTTTCTTT
many	TRBD2	TRBV30	TRBJ2-1	CAWTSGRGQLFF	TGTGCCTGGACGAGCGGGAGGGGACAATTGTTCTTC
NA	TRBD1	TRBV28	TRBJ1-1	CASSRPGQANTEAFF	TGTGCCAGCAGTCGTCCGGGACAGGCGAACACTGAAGCTTTCTTT
few	TRBD1	TRBV18	TRBJ2-7	CASSQGTGEYF	TGTGCCAGCTCACAAGGGACAGGCGAGTACTTC
many	TRBD2	TRBV9	TRBJ2-1	CASSVAGGLRGEQFF	TGTGCCAGCAGCGTAGCGGGAGGACTCCGTGGTGAGCAGTTCTTC
many	NA	TRBV6-1	TRBJ2-2	CASSERVGRGTGELFF	TGTGCCAGCAGTGAAAGGGTGGGACGGGGCACCGGGGAGCTGTTTTTT
NA	TRBD1	TRBV7-2	TRBJ2-7	CASSLLRTGGDEQYF	TGTGCCAGCAGCCTCCTCAGGACAGGGGGCGACGAGCAGTACTTC
medium-sized	NA	TRBV7-2	TRBJ2-6	CASSLAGGRLSGANVLTF	TGTGCCAGCAGCTTAGCGGGGGGGCGCCTCTCTGGGGCCAACGTCCTGACTTTC
few	NA	TRBV7-8	TRBJ1-4	CASSARSRVEKLFF	TGTGCCAGCAGCGCTAGATCCAGGGTTGAAAAACTGTTTTTT
NA	NA	TRBV28	TRBJ1-1	CASSVPGESTKAFF	TGTGCCAGCAGTGTCCCCGGGGAATCTACAAAAGCTTTCTTT
few	NA	TRBV4-2	TRBJ2-7	CASSQAGAGPYEQYF	TGTGCCAGCAGCCAAGCGGGGGCAGGACCTTACGAGCAGTACTTC
NA	NA	TRBV7-9	TRBJ2-6	CASSNGFGSGANVLTF	TGTGCCAGCAGCAATGGGTTCGGCTCTGGGGCCAACGTCCTGACTTTC
NA	NA	TRBV2	TRBJ2-2	CASSERGSVSGELFF	TGTGCCAGCAGTGAGAGGGGTAGTGTAAGCGGGGAGCTGTTTTTT
NA	TRBD2	TRBV25-1	TRBJ2-3	CASSTPSGTSLDTQYF	TGTGCCAGCAGTACACCATCCGGGACTAGTTTGGATACGCAGTATTTT
NA	TRBD2	TRBV15	TRBJ2-7	CATRTSLNTYEQYF	TGTGCCACTCGGACTAGCCTCAATACCTACGAGCAGTACTTC
NA	TRBD1	TRBV28	TRBJ1-3	CASSPTDRRSSIYF	TGTGCCAGCAGTCCTACGGACAGGCGGAGTTCCATATATTTT
NA	NA	TRBV11-2	TRBJ2-1	CASSGRQQFF	TGTGCCAGCAGCGGCCGACAGCAGTTCTTC
few	NA	TRBV6-6	TRBJ2-2	CASSTQFGTGELFF	TGTGCCAGCAGTACGCAGTTTGGCACCGGGGAGCTGTTTTTT
NA	NA	TRBV28	TRBJ1-2	CASSLRISTGYTF	TGTGCCAGCAGTTTACGAATATCTACTGGCTACACCTTC
few	TRBD1	TRBV7-9	TRBJ1-6	CASSLGTANSPLHF	TGTGCCAGCAGCTTGGGGACAGCCAATTCACCCCTCCACTTT
few	TRBD1	TRBV7-9	TRBJ2-2	CASSDRATGELFF	TGTGCCAGCAGCGACAGGGCAACCGGGGAGCTGTTTTTT
NA	NA	TRBV5-1	TRBJ2-7	CASSPSGDAVEQYF	TGCGCCAGCAGCCCGTCCGGGGACGCAGTAGAGCAGTACTTC
NA	NA	TRBV30	TRBJ2-7	CAWSLGLSSYEQYF	TGTGCCTGGAGTCTGGGGCTGAGCTCCTACGAGCAGTACTTC
few	NA	TRBV7-2	TRBJ1-2	CASSLTQDAYGYTF	TGTGCCAGCAGCTTGACACAGGATGCCTATGGCTACACCTTC
many	NA	TRBV18	TRBJ2-5	CASSPFGEEETQYF	TGTGCCAGCTCACCGTTCGGGGAGGAAGAGACCCAGTACTTC
NA	TRBD2	TRBV5-1	TRBJ2-1	CASTTGAGAYNEQFF	TGCGCCAGCACCACGGGAGCGGGGGCCTACAATGAGCAGTTCTTC
NA	TRBD1	TRBV7-2	TRBJ1-5	CASSSGQGQPQHF	TGTGCCAGCAGCTCGGGACAGGGACAGCCCCAGCATTTT
few	NA	TRBV15	TRBJ2-4	CATSSGWVQYF	TGTGCCACCAGCAGTGGGTGGGTTCAGTACTTC
few	NA	TRBV27	TRBJ1-4	CASSFRREPNEKLFF	TGTGCCAGCAGTTTCCGCCGGGAGCCTAATGAAAAACTGTTTTTT
NA	NA	TRBV9	TRBJ1-3	CASSVDGLPGNTIYF	TGTGCCAGCAGCGTAGATGGACTTCCTGGAAACACCATATATTTT
NA	NA	TRBV29-1	TRBJ1-2	CSVDRSGAGAIFDGYTF	TGCAGCGTTGATCGCTCGGGGGCAGGGGCCATATTCGATGGCTACACCTTC
many	NA	TRBV14	TRBJ1-1	CASQSIMNTEAFF	TGTGCCAGCCAATCTATCATGAACACTGAAGCTTTCTTT
NA	NA	TRBV7-2	TRBJ1-1	CASSPHRVPTEAFF	TGTGCCAGCAGCCCTCACAGGGTTCCCACTGAAGCTTTCTTT